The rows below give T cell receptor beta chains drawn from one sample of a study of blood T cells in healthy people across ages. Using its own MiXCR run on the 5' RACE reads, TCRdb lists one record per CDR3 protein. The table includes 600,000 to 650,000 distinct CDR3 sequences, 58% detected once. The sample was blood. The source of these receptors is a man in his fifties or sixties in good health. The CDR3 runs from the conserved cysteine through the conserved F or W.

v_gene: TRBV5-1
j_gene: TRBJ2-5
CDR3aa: CASSPLGRETQYF

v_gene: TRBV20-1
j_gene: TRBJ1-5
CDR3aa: CSAQGPVNQPQHF

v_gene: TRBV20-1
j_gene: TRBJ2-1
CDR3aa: CSARELAGGSYNEQFF

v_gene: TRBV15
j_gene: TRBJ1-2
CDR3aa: CATREEVVDYGYTF

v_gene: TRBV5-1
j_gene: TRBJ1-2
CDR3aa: CASSLGDRGPAGYTF

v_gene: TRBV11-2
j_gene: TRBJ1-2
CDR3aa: CASSLDGQNYGYTF

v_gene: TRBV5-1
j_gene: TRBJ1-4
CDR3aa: CASSYRADNEKLFF

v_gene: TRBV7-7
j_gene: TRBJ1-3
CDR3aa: CASSLDGRAGNTIYF

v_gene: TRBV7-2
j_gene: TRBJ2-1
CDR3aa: CASSLSSGVYNEQFF

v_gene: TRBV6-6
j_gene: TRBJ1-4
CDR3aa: CASSYPGIAGNEKLFF

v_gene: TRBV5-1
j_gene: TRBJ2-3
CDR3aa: CASSLFLDTQYF

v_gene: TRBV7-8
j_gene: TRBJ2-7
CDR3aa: CASSFPGGHTYEQYF

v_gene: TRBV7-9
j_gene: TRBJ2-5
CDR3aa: CASSHPCRHQETQYF

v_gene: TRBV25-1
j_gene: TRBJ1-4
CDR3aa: CASSEGGHRGEEKLFF

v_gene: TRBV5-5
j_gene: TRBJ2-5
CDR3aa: CASSFRDLQETQYF

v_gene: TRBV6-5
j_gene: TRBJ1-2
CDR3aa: CASSYATGGNYGYTF

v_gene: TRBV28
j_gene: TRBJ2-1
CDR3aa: CAYGTGYNEQFF

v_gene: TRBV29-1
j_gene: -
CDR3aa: CSVVRLASYEQYF

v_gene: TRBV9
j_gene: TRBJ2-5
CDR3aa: CASSVGASGATQETQYF

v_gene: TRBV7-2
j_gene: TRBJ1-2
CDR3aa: CASSATGGANYGYTF

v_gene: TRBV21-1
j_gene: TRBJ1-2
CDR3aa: CASGENYYGYTF

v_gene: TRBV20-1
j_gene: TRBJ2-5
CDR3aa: CSAKTGAGTQYF

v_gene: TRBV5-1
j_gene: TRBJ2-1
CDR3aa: CALTGTGLNEQFF

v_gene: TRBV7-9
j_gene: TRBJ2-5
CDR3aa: CASVLPGQGRVNGLETQYF

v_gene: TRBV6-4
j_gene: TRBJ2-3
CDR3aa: CASSDWGVGTQYF

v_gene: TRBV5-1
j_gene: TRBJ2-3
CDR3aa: CASSFGGIGTDTQYF

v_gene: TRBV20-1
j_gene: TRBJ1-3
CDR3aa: CSAPGHNGNTIYF

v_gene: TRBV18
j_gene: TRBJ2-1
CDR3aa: CASSPWTGESNEQFF

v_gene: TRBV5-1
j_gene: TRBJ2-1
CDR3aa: CASSLDNRANEQFF

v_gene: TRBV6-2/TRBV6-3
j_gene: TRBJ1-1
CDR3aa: CASRVRGEAFF

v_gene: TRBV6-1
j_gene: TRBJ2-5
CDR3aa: CASSQTGSYQETQYF

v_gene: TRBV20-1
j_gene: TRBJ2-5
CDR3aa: CSASGGAWQETQYF

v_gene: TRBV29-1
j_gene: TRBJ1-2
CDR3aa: CSVATYYGYTF

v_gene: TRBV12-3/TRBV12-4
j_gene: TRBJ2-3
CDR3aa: CASRKTGDTQYF

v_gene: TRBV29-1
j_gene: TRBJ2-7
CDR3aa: CSVAVTGGAYEQYF

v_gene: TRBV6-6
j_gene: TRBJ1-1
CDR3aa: CASSYEGAEAFF

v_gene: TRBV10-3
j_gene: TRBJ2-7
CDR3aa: CAISVTVSYEQYF

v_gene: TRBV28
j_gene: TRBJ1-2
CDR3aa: CASSEMRVYTF

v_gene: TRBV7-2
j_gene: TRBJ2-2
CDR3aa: CASSSLNRVTGELFF

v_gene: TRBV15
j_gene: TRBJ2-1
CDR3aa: CATSRVGGPDYNEQFF

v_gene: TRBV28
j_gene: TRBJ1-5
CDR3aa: CASSLGGTAQPQHF

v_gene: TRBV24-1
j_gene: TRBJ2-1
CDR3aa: CATSPYNEQFF

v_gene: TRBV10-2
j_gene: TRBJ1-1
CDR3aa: CASSKQPQEGTEAFF

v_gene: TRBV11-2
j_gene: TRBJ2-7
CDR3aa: CASSIDSGTPYEQYF

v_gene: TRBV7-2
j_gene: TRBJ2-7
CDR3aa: CASSLAGTSAYEQYF

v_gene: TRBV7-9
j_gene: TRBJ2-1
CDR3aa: CASSLAPGLAGGAYNEQFF

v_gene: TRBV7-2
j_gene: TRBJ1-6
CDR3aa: CASSLNTGGYNSPLHF

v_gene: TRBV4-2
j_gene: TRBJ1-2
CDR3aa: CASSPRTGEWYGYTF